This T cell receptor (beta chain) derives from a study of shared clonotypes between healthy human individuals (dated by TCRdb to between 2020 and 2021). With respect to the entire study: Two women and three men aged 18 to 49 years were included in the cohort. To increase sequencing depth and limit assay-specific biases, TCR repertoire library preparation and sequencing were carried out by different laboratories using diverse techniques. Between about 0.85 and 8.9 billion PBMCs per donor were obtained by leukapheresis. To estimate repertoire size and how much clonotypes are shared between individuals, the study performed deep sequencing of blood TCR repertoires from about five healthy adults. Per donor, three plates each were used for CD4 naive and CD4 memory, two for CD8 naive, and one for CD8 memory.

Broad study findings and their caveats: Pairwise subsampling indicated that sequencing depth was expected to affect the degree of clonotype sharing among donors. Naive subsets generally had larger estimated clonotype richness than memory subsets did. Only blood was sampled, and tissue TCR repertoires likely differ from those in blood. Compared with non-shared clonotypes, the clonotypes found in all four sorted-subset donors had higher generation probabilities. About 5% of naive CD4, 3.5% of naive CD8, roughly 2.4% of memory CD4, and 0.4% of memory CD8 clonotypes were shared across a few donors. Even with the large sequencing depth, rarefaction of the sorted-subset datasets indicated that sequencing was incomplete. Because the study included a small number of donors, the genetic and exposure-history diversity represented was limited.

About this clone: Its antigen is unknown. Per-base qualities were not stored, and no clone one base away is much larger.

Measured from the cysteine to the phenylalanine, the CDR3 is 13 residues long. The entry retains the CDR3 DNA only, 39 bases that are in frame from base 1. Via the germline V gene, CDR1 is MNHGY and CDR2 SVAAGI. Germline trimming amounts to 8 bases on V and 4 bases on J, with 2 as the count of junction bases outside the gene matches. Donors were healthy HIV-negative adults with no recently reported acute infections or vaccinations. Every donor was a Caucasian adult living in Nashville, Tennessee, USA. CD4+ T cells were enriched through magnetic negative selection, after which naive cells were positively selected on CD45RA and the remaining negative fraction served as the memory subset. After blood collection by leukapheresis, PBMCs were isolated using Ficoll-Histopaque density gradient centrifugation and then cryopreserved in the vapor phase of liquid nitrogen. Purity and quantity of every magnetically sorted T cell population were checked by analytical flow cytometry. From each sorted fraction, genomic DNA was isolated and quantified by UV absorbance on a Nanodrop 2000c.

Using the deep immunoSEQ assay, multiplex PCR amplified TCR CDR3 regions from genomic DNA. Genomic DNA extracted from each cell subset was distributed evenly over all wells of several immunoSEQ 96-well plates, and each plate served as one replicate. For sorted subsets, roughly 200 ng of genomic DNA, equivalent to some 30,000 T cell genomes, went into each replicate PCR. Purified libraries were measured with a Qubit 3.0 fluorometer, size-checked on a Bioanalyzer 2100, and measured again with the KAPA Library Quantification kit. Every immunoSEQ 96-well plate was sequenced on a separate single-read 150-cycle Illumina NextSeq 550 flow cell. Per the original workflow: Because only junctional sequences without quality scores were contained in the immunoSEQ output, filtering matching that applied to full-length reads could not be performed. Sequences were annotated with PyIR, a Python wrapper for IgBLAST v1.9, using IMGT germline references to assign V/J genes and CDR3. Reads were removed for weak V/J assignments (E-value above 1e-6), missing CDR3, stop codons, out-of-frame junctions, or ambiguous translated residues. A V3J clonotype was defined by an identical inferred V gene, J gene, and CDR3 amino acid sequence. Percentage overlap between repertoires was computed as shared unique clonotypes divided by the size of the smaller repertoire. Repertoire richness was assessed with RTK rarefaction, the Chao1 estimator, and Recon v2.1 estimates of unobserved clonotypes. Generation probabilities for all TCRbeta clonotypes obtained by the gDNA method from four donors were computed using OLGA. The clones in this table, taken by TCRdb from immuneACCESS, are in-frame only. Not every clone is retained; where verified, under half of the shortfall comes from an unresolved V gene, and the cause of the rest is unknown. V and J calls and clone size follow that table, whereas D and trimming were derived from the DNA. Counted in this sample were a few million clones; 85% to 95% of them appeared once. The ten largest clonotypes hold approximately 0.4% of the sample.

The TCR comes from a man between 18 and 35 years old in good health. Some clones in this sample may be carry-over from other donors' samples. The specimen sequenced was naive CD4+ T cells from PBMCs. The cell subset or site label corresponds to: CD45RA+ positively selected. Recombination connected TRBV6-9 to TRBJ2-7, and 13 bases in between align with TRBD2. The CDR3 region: CASWTSGRYEQYF. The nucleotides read TGTGCCAGCTGGACTAGCGGGAGATACGAGCAGTACTTC.